This T cell receptor (beta chain) was found in a study of blood T cell repertoires in COVID-19. Study-level information: Sites across the United States, Italy and Spain contributed samples from acute and convalescent COVID-19.

Followed over time, Seattle patients had been enrolled while infection was active. Profiled with immunoSEQ multiplex PCR; TCRdb holds only in-frame clones, not every one. The sample has roughly 320,000 clones, around 89% seen once; the top ten hold 5.5% to 8%. Germline V gene lookup returns CDR1 KGHSH and CDR2 LQKENI. Trimming took off 1 base at V and 7 bases at J, with 13 bases between the two ends. The CDR3 has 14 amino acids. The chain is built from TRBV18 and TRBJ1-2; a weak D match, TRBD1 (5 bases). The sample comprised peripheral blood. The clonotype was recovered from a woman aged 45-65 years with COVID-19, enrolled during active disease. In DNA form, the CDR3 reads TGTGCCAGCTCACCACGGGGGGATGTTCGTGGCTACACCTTC. Protein sequence: CASSPRGDVRGYTF. Full variable domain (remainder filled in from reference TRBV18 and TRBJ1-2): NAGVMQNPRHLVRRRGQEARLRCSPMKGHSHVYWYRQLPEEGLKFMVYLQKENIIDESGMPKERFSAEFPKEGPSILRIQQVVRGDSAAYFCASSPRGDVRGYTFGSGTRLTVV.